This T cell receptor (beta chain) was found in a study of radiotherapy plus CTLA-4 blockade in lung cancer. Study information: Disease control reached 30% to 35%, with objective responses in approximately 17%. The study's findings and limits: The study found tumor-derived TCR clones expanded in blood after radiotherapy plus ipilimumab. Early blood T cell clone changes and increased post-radiation serum interferon-beta were reportedly the strongest response predictors.

Measured with immunoSEQ multiplex PCR; TCRdb has only the in-frame clones, and not every one. The data show 100,000 to 150,000 clones, around 90% seen once. From germline, CDR1 is SGDLS and CDR2 YYNGEE. Trimming cost V 5 bases and J 4 bases, with 16 bases left between them. This CDR3 comprises 14 residues. Of note for this clone: Its matching antigen is unknown.

The J gene is TRBJ2-7, the V gene TRBV9; D call uncertain. The sample in question was peripheral blood, obtained from a patient treated with radiotherapy plus ipilimumab. This TCR was recovered from a human donor with non-small cell lung cancer that progressed on radiotherapy plus ipilimumab. CDR3 DNA sequence: TGTGCCAGCAGTTTGGACCCTTTACCATACGAGCAGTACTTC. It encodes CASSLDPLPYEQYF.